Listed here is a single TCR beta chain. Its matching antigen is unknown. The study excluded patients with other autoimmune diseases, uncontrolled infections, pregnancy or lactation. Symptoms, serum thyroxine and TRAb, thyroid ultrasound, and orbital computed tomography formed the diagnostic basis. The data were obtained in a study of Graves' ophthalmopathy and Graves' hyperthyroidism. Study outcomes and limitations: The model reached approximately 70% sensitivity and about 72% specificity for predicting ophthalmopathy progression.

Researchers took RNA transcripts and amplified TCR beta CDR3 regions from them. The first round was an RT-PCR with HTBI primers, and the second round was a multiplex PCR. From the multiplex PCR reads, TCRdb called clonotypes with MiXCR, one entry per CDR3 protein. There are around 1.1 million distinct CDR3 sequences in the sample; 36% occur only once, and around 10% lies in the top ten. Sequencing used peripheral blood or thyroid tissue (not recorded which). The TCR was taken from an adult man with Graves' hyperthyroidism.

The CDR3 region is CAISSTSGNTEAFF. CDR3 nucleotides: TGTGCCATCAGCTCGACTAGCGGGAACACTGAAGCTTTCTTT. V is TRBV10-3 and J is TRBJ1-1, with D unresolved. The CDR3 is 14 residues long. Germline V gives CDR1 ENHRY, CDR2 SYGVKD. V lost 6 bases and J 1 base, leaving 12 bases between the germline ends.